Presented here are 23 T cell receptor beta chains from one specimen sequenced in a study of a mutant IDH1 vaccine in newly diagnosed glioma. These receptors are not linked to any known antigen. The sample's time point: week 5, during vaccination. Doses consisted of 300 ug of mutant IDH1 20-mer peptide each, paired with topical imiquimod. The protocol was immunoSEQ multiplex PCR, while the TCRdb copy is restricted to in-frame clones and leaves out a portion. This table has tens of thousands of clones, more than 85% appearing once. This sample comprised PBMCs, obtained from a glioma patient whose treatment included an IDH1 peptide vaccine. The receptors originated from a woman between 50 and 59 years old with glioma.

This clone was counted a single time. This sequence joins TRBV10-3 and TRBJ2-2; 8 bases fit TRBD2. Germline V gene data show CDR1 as ENHRY and CDR2 as SYGVKD. The CDR3 loop spans 15 amino acids. The trim removed 6 bases at V and 7 bases at J, leaving 10 bases unmatched. The CDR3 is CAISPTGGSDGELFF. The CDR3 region has the DNA TGTGCCATCAGCCCTACGGGAGGGTCTGACGGGGAGCTGTTTTTT.

The V call is TRBV9, the J call TRBJ1-1; D might be TRBD1 (5 bases). The CDR3 runs 15 residues. The V end was cut by 2 bases, the J end by 2 bases, with 13 bases between. CDR1 is SGDLS, CDR2 YYNGEE, per germline. This chain's CDR3 is CASSVFGGSNTEAFF. CDR3 nucleotides: TGTGCCAGCAGCGTCTTTGGGGGATCTAACACTGAAGCTTTCTTT.

This clone was recorded once. The gene calls are TRBV6-5 and TRBJ2-7, with a tentative D call TRBD1 (5 bases). There are 14 residues in the CDR3. The germline CDR1 and CDR2 sequences are MNHEY and SVGAGI. Trimming removed 6 bases at V and 4 bases at J, with 16 bases between. Written as DNA, the CDR3 is TGTGCCAGCAGCCGTTCTACAGACAGTTACGAGCAGTACTTC. Amino acids: CASSRSTDSYEQYF.

The rearrangement uses TRBV18 and TRBJ2-7; D is possibly TRBD2 (5 bases). With 6 bases removed from V and 5 bases from J, the gap between germline ends came to 17 bases. In germline, CDR1 is KGHSH, CDR2 LQKENI. CDR3 length: 14 amino acids. The CDR3 protein is CASSVYERADEQYF. The CDR3 nucleotides are TGTGCCAGCTCCGTCTACGAGAGGGCCGACGAGCAGTACTTC. Supplemented by reference TRBV18 and TRBJ2-7, the full variable domain reads NAGVMQNPRHLVRRRGQEARLRCSPMKGHSHVYWYRQLPEEGLKFMVYLQKENIIDESGMPKERFSAEFPKEGPSILRIQQVVRGDSAAYFCASSVYERADEQYFGPGTRLTVT.

Details on this clone: At one boundary the junction diverges from the germline segment, which might be a read error. V gene TRBV9 combines with J gene TRBJ2-2, with 9 bases lining up with TRBD2. Germline V gene sequence: CDR1 SGDLS, CDR2 YYNGEE. This CDR3 comprises 14 residues. The CDR3 sequence is CASSNLHSGGVETF. CDR3 sequence (DNA): TGTGCCAGCAGCAACCTCCATAGCGGGGGAGTGGAAACTTTT.

The V gene is TRBV9, the J gene TRBJ1-4, with D possibly TRBD1 on 6 matching bases. The CDR3 consists of 15 residues. Trimming stripped 4 bases from V and 4 bases from J, with 14 bases between. Germline CDR1 SGDLS, CDR2 YYNGEE. CDR3: CASSSQGQINEKLFF. Written as DNA, the CDR3 is TGTGCCAGCAGCTCCCAGGGGCAGATTAATGAAAAACTGTTTTTT.

The chain couples TRBV5-8 to TRBJ2-5; D perhaps matches TRBD2 (5 bases). The CDR3 runs to 13 residues. V was pared by 5 bases and J by 4 bases, with 12 bases between. The germline V gene encodes CDR1 SGHTS and CDR2 YDEGEE. The CDR3 sequence is CASSRGMGETQYF. Written as DNA, the CDR3 is TGTGCCAGCAGTCGAGGGATGGGAGAGACCCAGTACTTC.

This clone occurred a few times. CDR3 residues: CACHYTYGYTF. The CDR3 DNA reads as TGTGCCTGCCACTACACCTATGGCTACACCTTC. V usage is TRBV30 and J usage is TRBJ1-2; D gene uncertain. CDR1 GTSNPN and CDR2 SVGIG come from the germline V gene (reference sequence). CDR3 length: 11 residues. The V end was cut by 6 bases, the J end by 4 bases, with 9 bases between.

The CDR3 reads CASSVGTANTGELFF. The CDR3 nucleotides read TGTGCCAGCAGCGTCGGGACAGCGAACACCGGGGAGCTGTTTTTT. This chain connects TRBV9 to TRBJ2-2, with 7 bases matching TRBD1. Germline CDR1 and CDR2: SGDLS and YYNGEE. This CDR3 comprises 15 residues. The J segment lost 0 bases and the V segment lost 2 bases, leaving 1 base of the junction unmatched.

The V call is TRBV19, the J call TRBJ2-1, with 9 bases lining up with TRBD1. With V trimmed by 5 bases and J by 5 bases, 10 bases remained unmatched. CDR1 is LNHDA and CDR2 is SQIVND in the germline V gene (reference sequence). The CDR3 covers 16 residues. The CDR3 DNA reads as TGTGCCAGTAGTTCCCCTGACAGGGGGTACCACAATGAGCAGTTCTTC. Its protein is CASSSPDRGYHNEQFF.

The DNA of the CDR3 is TGTGCCAGCAGTTCGACACTCTCTGGAAACACCATATATTTT. Encoded protein: CASSSTLSGNTIYF. The rearrangement uses TRBV28 and TRBJ1-3; D not certain. Trimming shortened V by 4 bases and J by 0 bases, and 7 bases separated the two germline ends. The germline CDR1 and CDR2 sequences are MDHEN and SYDVKM. CDR3 size: 14 residues.

V is TRBV10-3 and J is TRBJ2-3; no definite D call. Germline CDR1 reads ENHRY; CDR2 reads SYGVKD. This CDR3 spans 15 amino acids. Trimming took off 0 bases at V and 0 bases at J, with 7 bases between the two ends. The CDR3 DNA reads TGTGCCATCAGTGAGTCGATTGGCAGCACAGATACGCAGTATTTT. It translates to CAISESIGSTDTQYF.

CDR3 coding DNA: TGTGCCAGCAGTTTATCGCGGGGTAGGGAGACCCAGTACTTC. Protein: CASSLSRGRETQYF. V usage is TRBV27 and J usage is TRBJ2-5, with a tentative D call TRBD2 (6 bases). The V end was cut by 0 bases, the J end by 5 bases, with 10 bases between. CDR3 length equals 14 residues. Germline CDR1 reads MNHEY; CDR2 reads SMNVEV (reference sequence).

The chain uses TRBV5-1 and TRBJ2-1, with 8 positions matching TRBD2. The germline CDR1 and CDR2 sequences are SGHRS and YFSETQ. V trimming: 0 bases; J trimming: 6 bases; junction bases outside the gene matches: 5. This CDR3 is built from 15 residues. CDR3 DNA: TGCGCCAGCAGCTTGGAACTAGCGGCGCTCAATGAGCAGTTCTTC. This translates into CASSLELAALNEQFF.

This clone was counted a few times. The V gene is TRBV10-3, the J gene TRBJ2-4, with D tentatively TRBD1 or TRBD2 (5 bases each). This CDR3 spans 14 amino acids. CDR1 and CDR2 (germline): ENHRY, SYGVKD. V lost 3 bases and J lost 6, with 12 bases in between. This CDR3 is CAISDGASGNIQYF. The DNA of the CDR3 is TGTGCCATCAGTGACGGGGCCTCGGGAAACATTCAGTACTTC.

The genes are TRBV11-1 and TRBJ2-5, with D tentatively TRBD1 or TRBD2 (6 bases each). The germline V gene encodes CDR1 SGHAT and CDR2 FQDESV (reference sequence). Trimming removed 5 bases at V and 5 bases at J, with 18 bases between. The CDR3 consists of 15 residues. The CDR3 bases are TGTGCCAGCAGCCATAGCGTCGGGGGCGGGGAGACCCAGTACTTC. It is translated as CASSHSVGGGETQYF.

The gene calls are TRBV2 and TRBJ2-1; perhaps D is TRBD1 or TRBD2 (6 bases each). CDR1 is SNHLY and CDR2 is FYNNEI in the germline V gene. V lost 6 bases and J 4 bases, leaving 13 bases between the germline ends. The CDR3 is 14 residues long. The DNA of the CDR3 is TGTGCCAGCAGCGTTGGCGGGACATACAATGAGCAGTTCTTC. Translated: CASSVGGTYNEQFF.

This chain links TRBV20-1 with TRBJ2-3; D is ambiguous. The CDR3 sequence is 11 residues long. V lost 7 bases and J 3 bases, leaving 8 bases between the germline ends. CDR1 DFQATT and CDR2 SNEGSKA come from the germline V gene (reference sequence). The CDR3 loop reads CSVHRTDTQYF. In DNA form, the CDR3 reads TGCAGTGTCCACCGTACAGATACGCAGTATTTT.

The V and J genes are TRBV10-2 and TRBJ2-7, with 8 bases that match TRBD2. J gave up 4 bases and V 3 bases, and 5 bases lay outside the gene matches. The V gene's germline CDR1 is WSHSY and CDR2 SAAADI. The CDR3 contains 14 residues. The CDR3, as DNA: TGCGCCAGCAGTGATCAGCGGGAGAATTACGAGCAGTACTTC. It specifies CASSDQRENYEQYF.

V is TRBV19 and J is TRBJ1-5, with TRBD1 matching over 11 bases. The CDR3 sequence is 16 residues long. Per the germline V gene, CDR1 is LNHDA and CDR2 is SQIVND (reference sequence). The V gene end was trimmed by 7 bases and the J gene end by 7 bases; junction bases not matched to a gene: 12. CDR3 sequence: CASTSVPGQGGQPQHF. Written as DNA, the CDR3 is TGTGCCAGTACCTCCGTTCCGGGACAGGGGGGACAGCCCCAGCATTTT.

V and J are TRBV4-2 and TRBJ1-1, with no clear D. Germline lookup yields CDR1 LGHNA and CDR2 YNFKEQ. Trimming took off 3 bases at V and 0 bases at J, with 8 bases between the two ends. This CDR3 spans 14 amino acids. This chain's CDR3 is CASSQSRLNTEAFF. The CDR3 DNA reads as TGTGCCAGCAGCCAGTCCCGATTGAACACTGAAGCTTTCTTT.

The CDR3 DNA reads as TGTGCCGGAAAGACAGGGGTTATTACTGAAGCTTTCTTT. Translating it yields CAGKTGVITEAFF. The chain combines TRBV30 with TRBJ1-1; 8 nucleotides agree with TRBD1. Germline assignment: CDR1 GTSNPN and CDR2 SVGIG (reference sequence). The trim removed 8 bases at V and 5 bases at J, leaving 10 bases unmatched. The CDR3 extends over 13 amino acids. The entire variable domain, with the rest obtained from reference TRBV30 and TRBJ1-1, is as follows: SQTIHQWPATLVQPVGSPLSLECTVEGTSNPNLYWYRQAAGRGLQLLFYSVGIGQISSEVPQNLSASRPQDRQFILSSKKLLLSDSGFYLCAGKTGVITEAFFGQGTRLTVV.

CDR3 in amino acids: CASSQGGGYSNQPQHF. The CDR3 bases are TGCGCCAGCAGCCAAGGGGGAGGGTATAGCAATCAGCCCCAGCATTTT. This rearrangement joins TRBV4-1 to TRBJ1-5; D unresolved. Germline V gene data show CDR1 as MGHRA and CDR2 as YSYEKL. V was clipped by 1 base and J by 0 bases, with 10 bases between them. This CDR3 region has 16 residues.